This TCR beta chain originates from a study of cytomegalovirus exposure and HLA in healthy donors. The overall study: The same platform was used for the 130 or so validation repertoires as for the 650 to 800 first-cohort repertoires, as reported in a later analysis. Whole-study results and caveats: A subsequent analysis found that TCR clusters from the first cohort also tended to co-occur in the approximately 130 validation repertoires, with about 94% of cluster scores above 0. Diagnosis of cytomegalovirus status made by the classifier reportedly showed high specificity and sensitivity. TCR sequences were mostly rare, though some public TCRs occurred in many donors.

In regard to this clone: The antigen remains undetermined.

The trim removed 4 bases at V and 4 bases at J, leaving 4 bases unmatched. Germline CDR1 SGDLS, CDR2 YYNGEE. The CDR3 has 15 amino acids. Using immunoSEQ multiplex PCR, the repertoire was profiled, and TCRdb retains in-frame clones only, with some absent. The table includes 95,000 to 150,000 clones, approximately 94% detected once. This sequence originates from a woman under 30 in good health and CMV-seronegative. This chain joins TRBV9 and TRBJ2-1; TRBD2 matches at 11 bases. Sequenced input: PBMCs. The CDR3 DNA reads TGTGCCAGCAGCACGGGACTAGCGGATTACAATGAGCAGTTCTTC. Its translation: CASSTGLADYNEQFF.